These 16 T cell receptor beta chains originate from one sample sequenced in a study of shared clonotypes between healthy human individuals. Data came from immunoSEQ multiplex PCR; TCRdb stores just in-frame clones and leaves some out. Of approximately 980,000 clones in the sample, 76% were seen once. The specimen sequenced was memory CD4+ T cells sorted from blood. Subset: CD45RA-negative fraction. These TCRs come from a man between 18 and 35 years old in good health.

This clone was recorded many times. This chain links TRBV2 with TRBJ1-5; D not resolved. Germline-derived CDR1 and CDR2 are SNHLY and FYNNEI. Trimming pared 8 bases from V and 4 bases from J, leaving 6 bases between. The length of the CDR3 is 11 residues. CDR3 in amino acids: CASGFNQPQHF. As DNA, the CDR3 is TGTGCCAGCGGCTTTAATCAGCCCCAGCATTTT.

Concerning this clone itself: A single base is all that separates this from a far larger clone, so a read error is likely. Other nucleotide sequences in the sample specify the same CDR3. The V call is TRBV5-5, the J call TRBJ1-2, with D perhaps TRBD1 (6 bases). The germline CDR1 and CDR2 sequences are SGHKS and YYEKEE (reference sequence). The CDR3 has 13 amino acids. V was trimmed by 3 bases and J by 2 bases, leaving 8 bases between them. The CDR3 here is CASSSGQNYGYTF. CDR3 nucleotide sequence: TGTGCCAGCAGCTCCGGACAGAACTATGGCTACACCTTC.

V is TRBV9 and J is TRBJ2-7; D is perhaps TRBD2 (6 bases). The germline V and J ends were trimmed by 0 bases and 6 bases, with 13 bases remaining between them. Germline V gene data show CDR1 as SGDLS and CDR2 as YYNGEE. The CDR3 runs to 14 residues. CDR3 residues: CASSVGISGGEQYF. CDR3 bases: TGTGCCAGCAGCGTAGGAATTAGCGGTGGCGAGCAGTACTTC.

The gene calls are TRBV5-8 and TRBJ2-7, with 12 bases that match TRBD2. The CDR3 covers 13 residues. The germline V gene has CDR1 SGHTS and CDR2 YDEGEE. Unmatched junction bases numbered 5, after V lost 6 bases and J lost 7 bases. The CDR3 sequence: CASILAGGQEQYF. The CDR3 bases are TGTGCCAGCATCCTAGCGGGAGGGCAGGAGCAGTACTTC.

This clone has only one observation. The chain uses TRBV7-3 and TRBJ1-2; 9 bases agree with TRBD1. The V gene end was trimmed by 2 bases and the J gene end by 7 bases; junction bases not matched to a gene: 5. Germline-derived CDR1 and CDR2 are SGHTA and FQGTGA. The CDR3 totals 14 residues. This CDR3 is CASSLGQGMGGYTF. CDR3 bases: TGTGCCAGCAGCTTAGGACAGGGGATGGGTGGCTACACCTTC.

The gene calls are TRBV10-3 and TRBJ2-3; 8 bases fit TRBD2. Germline loops: CDR1 ENHRY, CDR2 SYGVKD. The CDR3 is 14 residues long. After removal of 10 bases from V and 0 bases from J, the junction contained 6 bases not matched to a gene. CDR3 residues: CATTSGTSTDTQYF. The CDR3 DNA sequence: TGTGCCACCACTAGCGGAACTAGCACAGATACGCAGTATTTT.

V usage is TRBV27 and J usage is TRBJ1-4; D gene uncertain. This CDR3 spans 14 amino acids. In germline, CDR1 is MNHEY, CDR2 SMNVEV (reference sequence). V was clipped by 3 bases and J by 4 bases, with 9 bases between them. CDR3 bases: TGTGCCAGCAGTTTGAGGGCGTATAATGAAAAACTGTTTTTT. Translation: CASSLRAYNEKLFF.

V is TRBV13 and J is TRBJ2-7, with 10 nucleotides matching TRBD2. This CDR3 has 16 residues. Germline lookup yields CDR1 PRHDT and CDR2 FYEKMQ (reference sequence). Trimming took 3 bases from V and 2 from J; bases not matched to a gene: 7. Here the CDR3 reads CASSLKRTSGPYEQYF. In DNA form, the CDR3 reads TGTGCCAGCAGCTTGAAACGGACTAGCGGACCCTACGAGCAGTACTTC.

V is TRBV5-1 and J is TRBJ1-2; TRBD1 matches 11 bases. J was trimmed by 6 bases and V by 2 bases; bases with no gene match: 6. Germline V gives CDR1 SGHRS, CDR2 YFSETQ. The CDR3 length is 15 residues. The CDR3 spells CASSFTGTGGDGYTF. The CDR3 DNA reads TGCGCCAGCAGCTTTACTGGGACAGGGGGTGATGGCTACACCTTC.

The table lists this clone with a few counts. The rearrangement links TRBV6-1 to TRBJ1-5; perhaps TRBD1 as D (6 bases). The ends were cut back, 3 bases at V and 3 bases at J, with 12 bases in the middle. Germline V gives CDR1 MNHNS, CDR2 SASEGT. This CDR3 spans 15 amino acids. Here the CDR3 reads CASSESRGFNQPQHF. The DNA for the CDR3 is TGTGCCAGCAGTGAGAGCAGGGGATTCAATCAGCCCCAGCATTTT.

V and J are TRBV2 and TRBJ2-5, with D possibly being TRBD2 (5 bases). This CDR3 comprises 12 residues. Germline V gene sequence: CDR1 SNHLY, CDR2 FYNNEI. Trimming shortened V by 6 bases and J by 5 bases, and 10 bases separated the two germline ends. CDR3 nucleotides: TGTGCCAGCAGCCGAAAGCGGGAGACCCAGTACTTC. Its protein product is CASSRKRETQYF.

The V gene is TRBV6-1, the J gene TRBJ2-5; either TRBD1 or TRBD2 may supply D (5 bases each). The V gene's germline CDR1 is MNHNS and CDR2 SASEGT. Trimming removed 4 bases at V and 3 bases at J, with 12 bases between. CDR3 size: 14 residues. The CDR3 bases are TGTGCCAGCAGTGGCCGGGACCTGAAAGAGACCCAGTACTTC. Protein: CASSGRDLKETQYF.

The chain has TRBV6-6 and TRBJ2-2, with 7 bases matching TRBD2. The junction had 7 bases not matched to a gene; V was cut back by 6 bases and J by 6 bases. Germline V gives CDR1 MNHNY, CDR2 SVGAGI (reference sequence). This CDR3 contains 14 residues. The CDR3 nucleotides are TGTGCCAGCAGGAGGGCGGGGGAGGCCGGGGAGCTGTTTTTT. Translation gives CASRRAGEAGELFF.

The gene calls are TRBV20-1 and TRBJ1-2; D is unclear. Trimming pared 3 bases from V and 5 bases from J, leaving 7 bases between. Germline CDR1 DFQATT, CDR2 SNEGSKA (reference sequence). The CDR3 is 11 amino acids. The chain's CDR3 is CSASTLYGYTF. As DNA, the CDR3 is TGCAGTGCTAGTACTCTTTATGGCTACACCTTC.

In the case of this clone: At one boundary the junction diverges from the germline segment, which might be a read error. The rearrangement joins TRBV6-6 to TRBJ2-1, with 12 bases matching TRBD2. The CDR3 is made up of 14 amino acids. CDR1 MNHNY and CDR2 SVGAGI come from the germline V gene (reference sequence). This CDR3 is CAGRTSGNHNEQFF. The CDR3 coding sequence is TGTGCCGGCAGGACTAGCGGGAATCACAATGAGCAGTTCTTC.

The chain joins TRBV7-9 to TRBJ1-3, with D maybe TRBD1 (5 bases). Germline V gene sequence: CDR1 SEHNR, CDR2 FQNEAQ (reference sequence). CDR3 length: 18 amino acids. V was cut by 0 bases and J by 0 bases, with 15 bases left in between. Here the CDR3 reads CASSLASLRANSGNTIYF. In DNA, the CDR3 is TGTGCCAGCAGCTTAGCATCTCTCAGGGCAAACTCTGGAAACACCATATATTTT.